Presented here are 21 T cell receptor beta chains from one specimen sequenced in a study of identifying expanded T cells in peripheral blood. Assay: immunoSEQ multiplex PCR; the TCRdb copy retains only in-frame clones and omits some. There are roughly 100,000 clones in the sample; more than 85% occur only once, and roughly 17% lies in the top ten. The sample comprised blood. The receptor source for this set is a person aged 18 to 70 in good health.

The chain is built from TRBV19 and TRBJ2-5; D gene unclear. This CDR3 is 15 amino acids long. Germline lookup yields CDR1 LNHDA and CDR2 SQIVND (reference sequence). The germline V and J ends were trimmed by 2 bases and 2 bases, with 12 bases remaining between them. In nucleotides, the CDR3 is TGTGCCAGTAGTATATTCGGCAGCGAACAAGAGACCCAGTACTTC. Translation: CASSIFGSEQETQYF.

CDR3 loop: CASSSRGAAYTDTQYF. Written as DNA, the CDR3 is TGTGCCAGCAGCTCCAGGGGGGCGGCCTACACAGATACGCAGTATTTT. J is TRBJ2-3 and V is TRBV11-2; maybe TRBD1 (7 bases). The length of the CDR3 is 16 residues. The germline CDR1 and CDR2 sequences are SGHAT and FQNNGV. Trimming took off 4 bases at V and 2 bases at J, with 16 bases between the two ends.

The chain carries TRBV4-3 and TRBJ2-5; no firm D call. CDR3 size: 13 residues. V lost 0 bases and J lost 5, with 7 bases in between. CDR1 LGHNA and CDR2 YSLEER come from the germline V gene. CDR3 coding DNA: TGCGCCAGCAGCCAAGAGTATTGGGAGACCCAGTACTTC. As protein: CASSQEYWETQYF.

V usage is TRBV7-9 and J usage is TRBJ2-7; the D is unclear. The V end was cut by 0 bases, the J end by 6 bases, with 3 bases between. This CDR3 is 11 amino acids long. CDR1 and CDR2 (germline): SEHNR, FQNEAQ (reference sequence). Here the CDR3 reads CASSLAGEQYF. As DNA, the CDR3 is TGTGCCAGCAGCTTAGCGGGCGAGCAGTACTTC.

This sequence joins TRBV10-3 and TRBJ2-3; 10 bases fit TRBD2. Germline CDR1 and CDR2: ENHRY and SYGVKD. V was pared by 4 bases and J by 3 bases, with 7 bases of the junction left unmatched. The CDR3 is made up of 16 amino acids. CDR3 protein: CAISGKIAGGTDTQYF. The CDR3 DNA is TGTGCCATCAGTGGGAAGATAGCGGGAGGTACAGATACGCAGTATTTT.

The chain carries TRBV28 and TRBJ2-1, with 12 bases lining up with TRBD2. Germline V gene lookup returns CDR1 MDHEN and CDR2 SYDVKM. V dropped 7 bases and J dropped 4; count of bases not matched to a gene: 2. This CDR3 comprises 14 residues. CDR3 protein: CASTSGGAYNEQFF. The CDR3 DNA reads TGTGCCAGCACTAGCGGGGGGGCTTACAATGAGCAGTTCTTC.

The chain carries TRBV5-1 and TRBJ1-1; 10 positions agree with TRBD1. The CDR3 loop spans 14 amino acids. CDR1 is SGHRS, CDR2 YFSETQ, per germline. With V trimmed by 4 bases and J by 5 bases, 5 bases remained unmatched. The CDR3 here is CASSQGQGWTEAFF. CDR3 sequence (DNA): TGCGCCAGCAGCCAGGGACAGGGGTGGACTGAAGCTTTCTTT.

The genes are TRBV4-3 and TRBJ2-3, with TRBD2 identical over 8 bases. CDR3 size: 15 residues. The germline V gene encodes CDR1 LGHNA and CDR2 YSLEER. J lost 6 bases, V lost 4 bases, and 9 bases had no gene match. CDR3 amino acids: CASSRLRGGGDTQYF. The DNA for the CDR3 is TGCGCCAGCAGCCGCTTACGGGGGGGCGGCGATACGCAGTATTTT.

Written as DNA, the CDR3 is TGTGCCAGCAGTTACTTTGGGGGGGGCTACACCTTC. Amino acids: CASSYFGGGYTF. V and J are TRBV6-5 and TRBJ1-2; D is perhaps TRBD1 (5 bases). The germline V and J ends were trimmed by 1 base and 8 bases, with 8 bases remaining between them. Germline CDR1 and CDR2: MNHEY and SVGAGI. This CDR3 spans 12 amino acids.

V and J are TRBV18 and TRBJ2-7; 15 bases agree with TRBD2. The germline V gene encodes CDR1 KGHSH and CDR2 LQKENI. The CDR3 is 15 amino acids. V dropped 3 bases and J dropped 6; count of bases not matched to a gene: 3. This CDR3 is CASSPTGLAGGEQYF. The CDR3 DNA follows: TGTGCCAGCTCACCCACGGGACTAGCGGGGGGCGAGCAGTACTTC.

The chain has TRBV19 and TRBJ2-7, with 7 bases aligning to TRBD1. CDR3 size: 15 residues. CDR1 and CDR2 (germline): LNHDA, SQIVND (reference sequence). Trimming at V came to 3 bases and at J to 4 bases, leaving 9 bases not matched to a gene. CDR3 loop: CASSILPGGRYEQYF. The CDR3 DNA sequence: TGTGCCAGTAGTATCCTGCCAGGGGGACGGTACGAGCAGTACTTC.

The CDR3 DNA is TGTGCCAGCACCGGACTAGCGGGGGGGAATGAGCAGTTCTTC. Its protein product is CASTGLAGGNEQFF. The rearrangement joins TRBV11-2 to TRBJ2-1; 15 nucleotides agree with TRBD2. J lost 7 bases, V lost 7 bases, and 2 bases had no gene match. The length of the CDR3 is 14 residues. Germline CDR1 SGHAT, CDR2 FQNNGV.

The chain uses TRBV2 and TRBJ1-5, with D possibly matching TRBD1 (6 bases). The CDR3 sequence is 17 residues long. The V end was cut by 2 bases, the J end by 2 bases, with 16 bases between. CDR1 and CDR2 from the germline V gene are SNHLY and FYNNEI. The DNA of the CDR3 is TGTGCCAGCAGTGAAAGGTACAGGACAGTGGGCAATCAGCCCCAGCATTTT. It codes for CASSERYRTVGNQPQHF.

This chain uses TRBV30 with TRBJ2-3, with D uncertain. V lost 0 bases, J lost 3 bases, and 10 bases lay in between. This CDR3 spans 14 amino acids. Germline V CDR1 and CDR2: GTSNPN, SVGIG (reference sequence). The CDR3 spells CAWSVSRPTDTQYF. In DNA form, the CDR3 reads TGTGCCTGGAGTGTGTCTAGACCGACAGATACGCAGTATTTT. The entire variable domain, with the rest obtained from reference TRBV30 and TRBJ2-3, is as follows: SQTIHQWPATLVQPVGSPLSLECTVEGTSNPNLYWYRQAAGRGLQLLFYSVGIGQISSEVPQNLSASRPQDRQFILSSKKLLLSDSGFYLCAWSVSRPTDTQYFGPGTRLTVL.

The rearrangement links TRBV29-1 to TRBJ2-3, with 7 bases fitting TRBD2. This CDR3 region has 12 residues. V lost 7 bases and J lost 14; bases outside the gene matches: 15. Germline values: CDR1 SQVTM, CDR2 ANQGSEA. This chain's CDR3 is CSAEGPSGATYF. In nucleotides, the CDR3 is TGCAGCGCCGAGGGGCCTAGCGGTGCAACGTATTTT.

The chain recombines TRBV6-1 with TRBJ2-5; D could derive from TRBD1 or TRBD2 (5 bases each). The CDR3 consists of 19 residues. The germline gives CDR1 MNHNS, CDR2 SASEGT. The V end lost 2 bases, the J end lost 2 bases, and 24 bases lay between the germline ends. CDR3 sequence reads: CASSETQSQGPRGQETQYF. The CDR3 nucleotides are TGTGCCAGCAGTGAAACCCAGTCGCAGGGACCGAGGGGTCAAGAGACCCAGTACTTC.

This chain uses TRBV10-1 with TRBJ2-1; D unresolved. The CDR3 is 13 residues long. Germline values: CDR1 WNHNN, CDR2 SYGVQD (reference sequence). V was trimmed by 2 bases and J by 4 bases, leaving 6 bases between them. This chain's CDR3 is CASSEGDYNEQFF. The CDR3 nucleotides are TGCGCCAGCAGTGAGGGAGATTACAATGAGCAGTTCTTC.

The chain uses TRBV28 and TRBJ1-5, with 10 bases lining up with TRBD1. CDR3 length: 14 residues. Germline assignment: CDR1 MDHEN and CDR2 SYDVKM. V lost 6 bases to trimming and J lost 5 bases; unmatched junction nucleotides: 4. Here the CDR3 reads CASSFGTGDQPQHF. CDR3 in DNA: TGTGCCAGCAGCTTTGGGACAGGGGATCAGCCCCAGCATTTT. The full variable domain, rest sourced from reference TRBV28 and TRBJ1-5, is DVKVTQSSRYLVKRTGEKVFLECVQDMDHENMFWYRQDPGLGLRLIYFSYDVKMKEKGDIPEGYSVSREKKERFSLILESASTNQTSMYLCASSFGTGDQPQHFGDGTRLSIL.

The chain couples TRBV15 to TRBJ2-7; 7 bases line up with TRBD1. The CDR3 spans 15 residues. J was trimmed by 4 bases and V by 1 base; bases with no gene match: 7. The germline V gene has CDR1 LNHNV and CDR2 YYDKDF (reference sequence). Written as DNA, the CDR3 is TGTGCCACCAGCAGAGGCCCTAGGGGGCGGTACGAGCAGTACTTC. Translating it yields CATSRGPRGRYEQYF.

This CDR3 reads CASSLLSGGPYEQYF. CDR3 DNA: TGTGCCAGCAGCCTCCTGAGCGGGGGGCCCTACGAGCAGTACTTC. The V and J genes are TRBV11-2 and TRBJ2-7; 9 positions match TRBD2. With 5 bases clipped from V and 2 bases from J, the junction kept 7 bases outside the gene matches. The CDR3 extends over 15 amino acids. The V gene's germline CDR1 is SGHAT and CDR2 FQNNGV.

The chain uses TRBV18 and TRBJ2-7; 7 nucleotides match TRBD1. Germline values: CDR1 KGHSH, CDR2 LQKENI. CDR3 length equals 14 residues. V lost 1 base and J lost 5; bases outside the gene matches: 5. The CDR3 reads CASSPRAGGDEQYF. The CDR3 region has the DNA TGTGCCAGCTCACCACGGGCAGGGGGTGACGAGCAGTACTTC.